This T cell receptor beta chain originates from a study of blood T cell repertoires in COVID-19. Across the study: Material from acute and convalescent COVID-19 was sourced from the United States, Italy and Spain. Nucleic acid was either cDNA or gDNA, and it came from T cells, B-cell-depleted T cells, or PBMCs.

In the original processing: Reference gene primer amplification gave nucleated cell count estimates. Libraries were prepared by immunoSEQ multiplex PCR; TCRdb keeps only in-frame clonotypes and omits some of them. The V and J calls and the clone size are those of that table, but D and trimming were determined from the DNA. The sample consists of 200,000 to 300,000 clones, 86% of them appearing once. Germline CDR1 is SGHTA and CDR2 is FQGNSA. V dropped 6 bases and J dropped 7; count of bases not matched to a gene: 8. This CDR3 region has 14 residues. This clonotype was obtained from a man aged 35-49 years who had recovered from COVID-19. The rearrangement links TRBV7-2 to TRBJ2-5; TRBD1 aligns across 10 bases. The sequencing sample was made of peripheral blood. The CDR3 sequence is CASSRTGGDRTQYF. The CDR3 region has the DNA TGTGCCAGCAGTCGGACAGGGGGGGATAGGACCCAGTACTTC.